This entry lists 8 T cell receptor beta chains sequenced from one sample in a study of metastatic and nonmetastatic thyroid tumors. MiXCR re-clonotyped the PCR reads for TCRdb. This table holds under 25,000 clones, 15% to 18% found once. Patients underwent thyroid surgery, and none had received any treatment before it. Sequencing was carried out using blood. These TCRs come from a female donor with papillary thyroid cancer or a benign thyroid nodule (not recorded which). Some clones in this sample may be carry-over from other donors' samples.

This clone qualifies as medium-sized. The rearrangement uses TRBV6-2 or TRBV6-3 and TRBJ2-2; D perhaps matches TRBD1 (6 bases). V lost 2 bases and J 4 bases, leaving 11 bases between the germline ends. Germline CDR1 is MNHEY and CDR2 is SVGEGT. This CDR3 has 15 residues. As DNA, the CDR3 is TGTGCCAGCAGTTACGCAGGGGTGAGCACCGGGGAGCTGTTTTTT. Translating it yields CASSYAGVSTGELFF.

This clone was found many times. CDR3 in DNA: TGCAGTGCAACGTCAGGGAAGGGGAACACTGAAGCTTTCTTT. It is translated as CSATSGKGNTEAFF. The chain links TRBV20-1 to TRBJ1-1, with D perhaps TRBD1 (5 bases). The CDR3 covers 14 residues. Germline CDR1 and CDR2: DFQATT and SNEGSKA (reference sequence). The V end lost 6 bases, the J end lost 1 base, and 15 bases lay between the germline ends.

This clone was counted many times. The rearrangement joins TRBV19 to TRBJ2-2; 7 nucleotides agree with TRBD2. V lost 3 bases and J lost 4; bases outside the gene matches: 8. In germline, CDR1 is LNHDA, CDR2 SQIVND (reference sequence). The CDR3 runs 16 residues. The chain's CDR3 is CASSIQGGWGTGELFF. For the CDR3, the DNA is TGTGCCAGTAGTATTCAGGGAGGGTGGGGCACCGGGGAGCTGTTTTTT.

This clone was seen a handful of times. The rearrangement uses TRBV27 and TRBJ2-1; 13 bases match TRBD2. The CDR3 extends over 17 amino acids. With 5 bases clipped from V and 9 bases from J, the junction kept 13 bases outside the gene matches. CDR1 MNHEY and CDR2 SMNVEV come from the germline V gene (reference sequence). Written as DNA, the CDR3 is TGTGCCAGCAGTCCCTTACGGCCGGGACTAGCGGGGTTTGAGCAGTTCTTC. Translating it yields CASSPLRPGLAGFEQFF.

This clone was seen at least ten times. The chain joins TRBV5-1 to TRBJ2-3, with D unresolved. Per the germline V gene, CDR1 is SGHRS and CDR2 is YFSETQ. CDR3 length equals 15 residues. The V end was cut by 0 bases, the J end by 1 base, with 9 bases between. In nucleotides, the CDR3 is TGCGCCAGCAGCTTGGGGCTAGTGGGCACAGATACGCAGTATTTT. Translated: CASSLGLVGTDTQYF.

This clone was observed at least ten times. This chain joins TRBV20-1 and TRBJ2-3; the D gene is possibly TRBD2 (5 bases). This CDR3 has 12 amino acids. Trimming took off 6 bases at V and 3 bases at J, with 10 bases between the two ends. CDR1 is DFQATT, CDR2 SNEGSKA, per germline (reference sequence). The CDR3 reads CSAEVETDTQYF. DNA for the CDR3: TGCAGTGCGGAGGTGGAGACAGATACGCAGTATTTT.

This clone was detected many times. The chain is built from TRBV27 and TRBJ2-1; D possibly corresponds to TRBD2 (7 bases). Trimming removed 4 bases at V and 9 bases at J, with 13 bases between. CDR3 length equals 13 residues. In germline, CDR1 is MNHEY, CDR2 SMNVEV (reference sequence). CDR3 loop: CASSSGEGGEQFF. The DNA of the CDR3 is TGTGCCAGCAGTTCCGGGGAGGGGGGTGAGCAGTTCTTC.

A remark on this clone: The junction shows a germline mismatch at one end, possibly a read error. The chain has TRBV20-1 and TRBJ2-2; 16 bases map to TRBD2. This CDR3 region has 15 residues. The V gene's germline CDR1 is DFQATT and CDR2 SNEGSKA (reference sequence). As DNA, the CDR3 is TGCAGTGCGGGGACTAGCGGGAGGGCCTTAGGGGAGCTGTTTTTC. This gives the protein CSAGTSGRALGELFF.